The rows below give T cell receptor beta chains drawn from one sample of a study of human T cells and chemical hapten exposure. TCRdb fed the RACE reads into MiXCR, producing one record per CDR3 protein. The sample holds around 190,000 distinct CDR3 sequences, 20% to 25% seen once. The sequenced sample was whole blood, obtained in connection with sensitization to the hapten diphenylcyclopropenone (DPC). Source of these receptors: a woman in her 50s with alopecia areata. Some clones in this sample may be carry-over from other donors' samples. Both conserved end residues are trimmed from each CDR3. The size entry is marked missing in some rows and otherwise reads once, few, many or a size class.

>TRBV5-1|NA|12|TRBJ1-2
ASSLMTGRSGYT
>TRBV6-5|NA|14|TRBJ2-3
ASSYTVTSRPDTQY
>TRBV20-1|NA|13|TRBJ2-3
SAPLLAGAPDTQY
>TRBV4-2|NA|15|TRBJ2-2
ASSQDSTSGATGELF
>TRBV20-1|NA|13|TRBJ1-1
SASDDLGMNTEAF
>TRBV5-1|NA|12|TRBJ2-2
ASSSDGSTGELF
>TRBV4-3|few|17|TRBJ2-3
ASSQDGTSGATSTDTQY
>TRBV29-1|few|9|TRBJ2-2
SAGDTGELF
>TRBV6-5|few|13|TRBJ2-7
ASSSPKAPFYEQY
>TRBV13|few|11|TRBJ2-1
ASRLVPHNEQF
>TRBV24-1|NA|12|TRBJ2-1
ATSASGSNNEQF
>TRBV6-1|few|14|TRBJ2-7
ASSPRTRTTGDEQY
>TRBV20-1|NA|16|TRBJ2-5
SATIGTSGSGGQETQY
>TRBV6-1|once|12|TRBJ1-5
ASSEGYSNQPQH
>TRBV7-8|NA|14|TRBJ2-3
ASSSTDSGKGDTQY
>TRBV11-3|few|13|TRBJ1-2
ASSLGGTGFDGYT
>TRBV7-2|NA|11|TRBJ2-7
ASSPGTRGEQY
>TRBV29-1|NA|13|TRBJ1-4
SVMLVSGVPEKLF
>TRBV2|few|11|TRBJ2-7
ASTRGITYEQY
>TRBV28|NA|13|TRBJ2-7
ASSLFGLAGLEQY
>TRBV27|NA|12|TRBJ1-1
ASSLGGTGTEAF
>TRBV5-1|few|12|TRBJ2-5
ASSLGLAAETQY
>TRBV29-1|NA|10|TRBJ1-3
SVRSSLNTIY
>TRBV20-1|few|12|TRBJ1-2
SARESGTGSGYT
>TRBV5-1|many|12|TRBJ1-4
ASSLGGQGDKLF
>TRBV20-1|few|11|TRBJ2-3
SARRGGIDTQY
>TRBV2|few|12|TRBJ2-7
ASSSTHNSDEQY